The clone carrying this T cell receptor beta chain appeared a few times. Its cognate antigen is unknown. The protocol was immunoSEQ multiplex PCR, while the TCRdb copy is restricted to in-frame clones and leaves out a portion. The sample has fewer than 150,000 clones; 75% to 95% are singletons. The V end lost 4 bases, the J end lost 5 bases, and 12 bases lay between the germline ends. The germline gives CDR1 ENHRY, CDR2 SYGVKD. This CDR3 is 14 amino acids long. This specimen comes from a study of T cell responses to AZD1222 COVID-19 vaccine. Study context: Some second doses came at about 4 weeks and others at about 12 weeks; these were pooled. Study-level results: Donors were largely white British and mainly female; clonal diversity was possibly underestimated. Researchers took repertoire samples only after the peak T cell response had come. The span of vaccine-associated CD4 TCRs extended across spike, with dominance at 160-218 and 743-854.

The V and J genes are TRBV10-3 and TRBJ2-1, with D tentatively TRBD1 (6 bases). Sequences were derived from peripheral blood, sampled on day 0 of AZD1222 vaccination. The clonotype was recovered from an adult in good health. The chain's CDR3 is CAISGDRDNNEQFF. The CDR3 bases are TGTGCCATCAGTGGGGACCGGGACAACAATGAGCAGTTCTTC.